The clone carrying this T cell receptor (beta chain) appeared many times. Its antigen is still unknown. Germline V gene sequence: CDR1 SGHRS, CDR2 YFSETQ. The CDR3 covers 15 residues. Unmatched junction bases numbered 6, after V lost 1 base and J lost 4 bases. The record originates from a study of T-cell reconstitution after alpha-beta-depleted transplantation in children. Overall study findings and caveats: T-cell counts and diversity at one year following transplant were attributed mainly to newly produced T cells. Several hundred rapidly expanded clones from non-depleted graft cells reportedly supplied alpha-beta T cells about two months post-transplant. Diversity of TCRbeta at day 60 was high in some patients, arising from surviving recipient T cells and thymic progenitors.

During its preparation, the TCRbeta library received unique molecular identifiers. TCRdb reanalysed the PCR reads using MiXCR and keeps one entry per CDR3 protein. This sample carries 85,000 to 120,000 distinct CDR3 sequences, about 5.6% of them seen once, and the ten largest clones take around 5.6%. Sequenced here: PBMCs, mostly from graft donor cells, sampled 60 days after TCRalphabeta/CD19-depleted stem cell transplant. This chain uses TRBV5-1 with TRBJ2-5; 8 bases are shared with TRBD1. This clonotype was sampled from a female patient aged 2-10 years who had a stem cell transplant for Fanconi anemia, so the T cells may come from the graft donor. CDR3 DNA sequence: TGCGCCAGCAGCTTGTCGGACAGGGCATCAGAGACCCAGTACTTC. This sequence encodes CASSLSDRASETQYF.